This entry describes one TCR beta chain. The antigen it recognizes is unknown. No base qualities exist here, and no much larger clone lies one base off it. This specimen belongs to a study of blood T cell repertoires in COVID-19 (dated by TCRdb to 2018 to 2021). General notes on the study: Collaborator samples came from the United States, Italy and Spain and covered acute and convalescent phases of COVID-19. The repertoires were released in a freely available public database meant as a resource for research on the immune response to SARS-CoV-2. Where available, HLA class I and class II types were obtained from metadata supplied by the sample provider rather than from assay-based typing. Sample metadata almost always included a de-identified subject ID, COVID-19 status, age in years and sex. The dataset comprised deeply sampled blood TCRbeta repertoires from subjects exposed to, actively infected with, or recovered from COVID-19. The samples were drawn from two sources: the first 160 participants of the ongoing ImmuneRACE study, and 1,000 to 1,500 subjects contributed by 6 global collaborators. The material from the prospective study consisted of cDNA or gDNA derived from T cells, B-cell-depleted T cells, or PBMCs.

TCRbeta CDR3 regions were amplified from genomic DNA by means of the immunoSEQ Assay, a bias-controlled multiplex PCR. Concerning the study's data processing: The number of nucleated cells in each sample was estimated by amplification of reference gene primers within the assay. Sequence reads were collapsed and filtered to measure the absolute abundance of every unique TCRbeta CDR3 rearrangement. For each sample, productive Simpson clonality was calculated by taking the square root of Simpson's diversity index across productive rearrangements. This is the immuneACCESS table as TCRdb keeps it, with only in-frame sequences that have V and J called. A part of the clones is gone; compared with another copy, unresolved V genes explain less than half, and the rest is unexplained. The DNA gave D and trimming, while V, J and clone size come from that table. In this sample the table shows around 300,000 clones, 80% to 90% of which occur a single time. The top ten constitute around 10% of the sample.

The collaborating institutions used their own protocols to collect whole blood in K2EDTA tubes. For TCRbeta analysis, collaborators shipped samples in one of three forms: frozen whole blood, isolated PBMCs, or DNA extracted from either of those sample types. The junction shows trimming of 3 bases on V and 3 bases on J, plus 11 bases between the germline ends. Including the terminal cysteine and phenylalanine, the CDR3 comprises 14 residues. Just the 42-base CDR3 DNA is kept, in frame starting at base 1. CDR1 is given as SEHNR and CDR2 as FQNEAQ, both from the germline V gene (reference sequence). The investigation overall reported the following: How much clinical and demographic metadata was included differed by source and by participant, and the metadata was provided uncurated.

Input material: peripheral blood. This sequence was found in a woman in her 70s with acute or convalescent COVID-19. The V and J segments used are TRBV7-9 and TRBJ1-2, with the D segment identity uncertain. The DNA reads TGTGCCAGCAGCTTCGGGATGGGCCACTATGGCTACACCTTC. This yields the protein CASSFGMGHYGYTF.